The next 29 T cell receptor beta chains were all read from a single sample in a study of T-cell reconstitution after alpha-beta-depleted transplantation in children. Using unique molecular identifiers, the investigators prepared the TCRbeta library. Each CDR3 protein is one row after TCRdb ran MiXCR on the PCR reads. The sample carries a few hundred thousand distinct CDR3 sequences, 13% recorded once. The sequencing used PBMCs, mostly from graft donor cells, collected 360 days after TCRalphabeta/CD19-depleted stem cell transplant. Receptor source: a male patient aged 10-17 years who had a stem cell transplant for acute myeloid leukemia, so the T cells may come from the graft donor.

V and J are TRBV28 and TRBJ1-1, with 7 bases lining up with TRBD1. CDR1 and CDR2 from the germline V gene are MDHEN and SYDVKM. The CDR3 loop spans 16 amino acids. Trimming took 2 bases from V and 1 from J; bases not matched to a gene: 7. The CDR3 reads CASSLRAGGWNTEAFF. As DNA, the CDR3 is TGTGCCAGCAGTTTAAGGGCAGGGGGTTGGAACACTGAAGCTTTCTTT.

The chain carries TRBV20-1 and TRBJ2-7, with TRBD1 identical over 9 bases. J lost 3 bases, V lost 3 bases, and 6 bases had no gene match. This CDR3 region has 14 residues. CDR1 and CDR2 (germline): DFQATT, SNEGSKA (reference sequence). Here the CDR3 DNA reads TGCAGTGCTAGGTCCTCGGGACAGGGCTACGAGCAGTACTTC. It is translated as CSARSSGQGYEQYF.

This chain uses TRBV23-1 with TRBJ2-6; 8 nucleotides line up with TRBD2. TRBV23-1 is noted as an ORF with a role that remains uncertain. V shed 0 bases and J 2 bases; nucleotides not matched to a gene: 6. The CDR3 sequence is 18 residues long. As DNA, the CDR3 is TGCGCCAGCAGTCAATCGACGGGAGGGCCCCCTGGGGCCAACGTCCTGACTTTC. It encodes CASSQSTGGPPGANVLTF.

At least ten counts were recorded for this clonotype. The CDR3 DNA is TGTGCCAGCGGCTCAGGGACAGGCCTAGACCTAGGCACAGATACGCAGTATTTT. This translates into CASGSGTGLDLGTDTQYF. The V call is TRBV12-3 or TRBV12-4, the J call TRBJ2-3; 8 nucleotides line up with TRBD1. After removal of 8 bases from V and 1 base from J, the junction contained 17 bases not matched to a gene. This CDR3 spans 18 amino acids.

V gene TRBV11-2 combines with J gene TRBJ2-3; 16 positions agree with TRBD2. The germline V gene has CDR1 SGHAT and CDR2 FQNNGV. This CDR3 is 20 amino acids long. The V segment lost 2 bases and the J segment 1 base; nucleotides outside the gene matches: 9. The CDR3: CASSLKPGLAGGGRTDTQYF. The CDR3 coding sequence is TGTGCCAGCAGCTTAAAGCCGGGACTAGCGGGAGGGGGGCGCACAGATACGCAGTATTTT.

This chain links TRBV24-1 with TRBJ2-7, with D possibly being TRBD1 (7 bases). The CDR3 runs to 16 residues. The germline V gene encodes CDR1 KGHDR and CDR2 SFDVKD. Trimming took 1 base from V and 0 from J, leaving 12 bases between them. The CDR3 nucleotides read TGTGCCACCAGTGATTTTGCCAGGGGGGACTCCTACGAGCAGTACTTC. Amino acid sequence: CATSDFARGDSYEQYF.

The J gene is TRBJ1-1, the V gene TRBV12-5; a weak D match, TRBD1 (5 bases). Germline values: CDR1 LGHNT, CDR2 FRNRAP. The CDR3 is 13 amino acids. Trimming left V 1 base short and J 3 bases short, with 6 bases between. CDR3 region: CASGLAGHTEAFF. CDR3 DNA: TGTGCTAGTGGTTTGGCGGGGCACACTGAAGCTTTCTTT. The full variable domain, its missing parts supplied by reference TRBV12-5 and TRBJ1-1, is DARVTQTPRHKVTEMGQEVTMRCQPILGHNTVFWYRQTMMQGLELLAYFRNRAPLDDSGMPKDRFSAEMPDATLATLKIQPSEPRDSAVYFCASGLAGHTEAFFGQGTRLTVV.

This clonotype was observed a few times. J is TRBJ2-1 and V is TRBV10-3; D possibly corresponds to TRBD2 (6 bases). V dropped 6 bases and J dropped 6 bases, with 18 bases sitting between them. This CDR3 contains 15 residues. Looked up from germline, CDR1 is ENHRY and CDR2 is SYGVKD. CDR3 loop: CAIRPKLAQSNEQFF. In DNA form, the CDR3 reads TGTGCCATCAGGCCTAAACTAGCACAATCCAATGAGCAGTTCTTC.

The J gene is TRBJ2-1, the V gene TRBV20-1; TRBD2 matches at 8 bases. V dropped 3 bases and J dropped 3; count of bases not matched to a gene: 10. The germline gives CDR1 DFQATT, CDR2 SNEGSKA (reference sequence). The CDR3 totals 16 residues. The CDR3 DNA is TGCAGTGCTAGGATAACGGGAGGGTCCTTCTACAATGAGCAGTTCTTC. It translates to CSARITGGSFYNEQFF.

This clonotype occurred many times. J is TRBJ2-1 and V is TRBV12-3 or TRBV12-4; no reliable D call. CDR3 size: 13 residues. V was shortened by 3 bases and J by 5 bases, with 8 bases between the two germline ends. CDR3 sequence (DNA): TGTGCCAGCAGTTTCTTTTTCAACAATGAGCAGTTCTTC. As protein: CASSFFFNNEQFF.

This clonotype was detected only a few times. The chain employs TRBV14 and TRBJ2-1; possible D gene TRBD2, 6 bases. The CDR3 totals 17 residues. Germline CDR1 SGHDN, CDR2 FVKESK. V shed 0 bases and J shed 8 bases, with 20 bases lying between them. CDR3 region: CASSQDDLLAGRHEQFF. DNA of the CDR3: TGTGCCAGCAGCCAAGACGATCTACTGGCGGGGCGCCATGAGCAGTTCTTC. The variable domain in full, completed from reference TRBV14 and TRBJ2-1, reads EAGVTQFPSHSVIEKGQTVTLRCDPISGHDNLYWYRRVMGKEIKFLLHFVKESKQDESGMPNNRFLAERTGGTYSTLKVQPAELEDSGVYFCASSQDDLLAGRHEQFFGPGTRLTVL.

The chain recombines TRBV5-1 with TRBJ2-2; a possible D gene is TRBD1 (6 bases). The CDR3 totals 14 residues. Germline loops: CDR1 SGHRS, CDR2 YFSETQ. Trimming removed 4 bases at V and 2 bases at J, with 9 bases between. The CDR3: CASSRQANTGELFF. The CDR3 DNA follows: TGCGCCAGCAGCAGACAGGCCAACACCGGGGAGCTGTTTTTT.

This clonotype was picked up many times. The J gene is TRBJ1-1, the V gene TRBV20-1; D is perhaps TRBD1 (6 bases). The ends were cut back, 2 bases at V and 0 bases at J, with 10 bases in the middle. The germline V gene has CDR1 DFQATT and CDR2 SNEGSKA (reference sequence). The CDR3 runs 14 residues. In DNA form, the CDR3 reads TGCAGTGCTAGATTCGGGGGCCTGAACACTGAAGCTTTCTTT. This encodes CSARFGGLNTEAFF.

The chain is built from TRBV5-1 and TRBJ2-3, with 8 bases identical to TRBD2. With 7 bases clipped from V and 0 bases from J, the junction kept 10 bases outside the gene matches. This CDR3 comprises 16 residues. Germline CDR1 and CDR2: SGHRS and YFSETQ. CDR3 sequence reads: CASVPGLDFSTDTQYF. Written as DNA, the CDR3 is TGCGCCAGCGTACCGGGACTAGACTTTAGCACAGATACGCAGTATTTT.

This clonotype showed up many times. The chain is built from TRBV18 and TRBJ2-1; a weak D match, TRBD2 (7 bases). Germline lookup yields CDR1 KGHSH and CDR2 LQKENI. V lost 5 bases, J lost 2 bases, and 13 bases lay in between. The CDR3 is made up of 15 amino acids. The CDR3 sequence: CASSGNGGPYNEQFF. The CDR3 DNA reads as TGTGCCAGCTCAGGAAACGGGGGGCCCTACAATGAGCAGTTCTTC.

This clonotype was picked up a small number of times. The chain combines TRBV20-1 with TRBJ2-7, with D tentatively TRBD1 (7 bases). This CDR3 is 15 amino acids long. Per germline, CDR1 DFQATT and CDR2 SNEGSKA (reference sequence). V shed 0 bases and J shed 7 bases, with 19 bases lying between them. In DNA form, the CDR3 reads TGCAGTGCTAGAGATGACCGGCAGGGGGGAAGGGAGCAGTACTTC. This translates into CSARDDRQGGREQYF.

This clonotype turned up a few times. J is TRBJ2-2 and V is TRBV7-3, with no clear D. The CDR3 spans 19 residues. Trimming removed 1 base from V and 2 bases from J, with 20 bases in between. Germline V gives CDR1 SGHTA, CDR2 FQGTGA. The CDR3 reads CASSLIPPARFSNTGELFF. The CDR3 nucleotides read TGTGCCAGCAGCTTAATCCCCCCGGCCCGGTTCAGTAACACCGGGGAGCTGTTTTTT.

V is TRBV25-1 and J is TRBJ2-5, with TRBD1 as a possible D gene (6 bases). V lost 4 bases, J lost 2 bases, and 17 bases lay in between. Germline V gene data show CDR1 as MGHDK and CDR2 as SYGVNS. The CDR3 is made up of 16 amino acids. For the CDR3, the DNA is TGTGCCAGCAGTGGCCCTGTTACAGGGCCTCAAGAGACCCAGTACTTC. Translated, it gives CASSGPVTGPQETQYF. Combining the CDR3 with reference TRBV25-1 and TRBJ2-5 gives the whole variable domain EADIYQTPRYLVIGTGKKITLECSQTMGHDKMYWYQQDPGMELHLIHYSYGVNSTEKGDLSSESTVSRIRTEHFPLTLESARPSHTSQYLCASSGPVTGPQETQYFGPGTRLLVL.

The rearrangement links TRBV7-3 to TRBJ2-1; no firm D call. Germline assignment: CDR1 SGHTA and CDR2 FQGTGA. The length of the CDR3 is 13 residues. V lost 5 bases, J lost 6 bases, and 11 bases lay in between. CDR3 nucleotide sequence: TGTGCCAGCAGCCCCGTGGGCGTCAATGAGCAGTTCTTC. As protein: CASSPVGVNEQFF. The full variable domain, its missing parts supplied by reference TRBV7-3 and TRBJ2-1, is GAGVSQTPSNKVTEKGKYVELRCDPISGHTALYWYRQSLGQGPEFLIYFQGTGAADDSGLPNDRFFAVRPEGSVSTLKIQRTERGDSAVYLCASSPVGVNEQFFGPGTRLTVL.

This clonotype was seen only a few times. The genes are TRBV10-3 and TRBJ2-5, with D maybe TRBD2 (5 bases). The CDR3 runs 12 residues. Trimming pared 3 bases from V and 5 bases from J, leaving 7 bases between. The germline gives CDR1 ENHRY, CDR2 SYGVKD. For the CDR3, the DNA is TGTGCCATCAGTGACCGAGGGGAGACCCAGTACTTC. Its protein product is CAISDRGETQYF.

This clonotype was seen ten or more times. This rearrangement joins TRBV4-3 to TRBJ2-3; 10 bases fit TRBD2. The germline CDR1 and CDR2 sequences are LGHNA and YSLEER. V gave up 4 bases and J gave up 5 bases; unmatched junction bases: 3. The CDR3 sequence is 14 residues long. The CDR3 region is CASSRAGGQDTQYF. The CDR3 DNA reads TGCGCCAGCAGCCGAGCGGGAGGGCAAGATACGCAGTATTTT.

The chain's CDR3 is CSAGTSITDTQYF. CDR3 in DNA: TGCAGTGCGGGCACCTCAATCACAGATACGCAGTATTTT. This chain links TRBV20-1 with TRBJ2-3; D not certain. This CDR3 region has 13 residues. CDR1 and CDR2 from the germline V gene are DFQATT and SNEGSKA (reference sequence). Trimming removed 6 bases at V and 2 bases at J, with 12 bases between.

A few counts support this clonotype. The V gene is TRBV9, the J gene TRBJ2-2; the D is unclear. Trimming pared 2 bases from V and 1 base from J, leaving 6 bases between. This CDR3 contains 14 residues. CDR1 and CDR2 from the germline V gene are SGDLS and YYNGEE. The CDR3 nucleotides are TGTGCCAGCAGCGTTCCAGGGAACACCGGGGAGCTGTTTTTT. Its translation is CASSVPGNTGELFF. Complete variable domain (other parts from reference TRBV9 and TRBJ2-2): DSGVTQTPKHLITATGQRVTLRCSPRSGDLSVYWYQQSLDQGLQFLIQYYNGEERAKGNILERFSAQQFPDLHSELNLSSLELGDSALYFCASSVPGNTGELFFGEGSRLTVL.

The chain joins TRBV6-2 or TRBV6-3 to TRBJ2-7, with 9 bases that match TRBD1. V lost 5 bases to trimming and J lost 7 bases; unmatched junction nucleotides: 12. This CDR3 spans 15 amino acids. Germline values: CDR1 MNHEY, CDR2 SVGEGT. CDR3 DNA sequence: TGTGCCAGCAGTACCCCCTCGACAGGGGGTCAGGAGCAGTACTTC. Its protein product is CASSTPSTGGQEQYF.

The chain couples TRBV7-2 to TRBJ1-5; TRBD1 agrees at 8 bases. The CDR3 has 15 residues. Germline V gene lookup returns CDR1 SGHTA and CDR2 FQGNSA. After removal of 1 base from V and 3 bases from J, the junction contained 2 bases not matched to a gene. The CDR3 here is CASSLVQGVNQPQHF. The CDR3 DNA sequence: TGTGCCAGCAGCTTAGTACAGGGGGTCAATCAGCCCCAGCATTTT.

The J gene is TRBJ2-7, the V gene TRBV6-2 or TRBV6-3; a possible D gene is TRBD2 (5 bases). The V gene lost 7 bases and the J gene lost 3 bases, with 13 bases spanning the gap. There are 13 residues in the CDR3. Germline lookup yields CDR1 MNHEY and CDR2 SVGEGT. CDR3 nucleotides: TGTGCCAGCAACCCGGGAACTCACTACGAGCAGTACTTC. Translated, it gives CASNPGTHYEQYF.

CDR3 sequence (DNA): TGTGCCAGCAGCCCCACAGAGACCCAGTACTTC. Its protein product is CASSPTETQYF. The chain employs TRBV7-2 and TRBJ2-5; D is unresolved. Germline values: CDR1 SGHTA, CDR2 FQGNSA. V lost 5 bases and J 4 bases, leaving 5 bases between the germline ends. This CDR3 region has 11 residues.

This clonotype was seen a few times. The CDR3 region has the DNA TGCGCCAGCAGCCAAGGGGGCCCAAAACTAGCCAAAAACATTCAGTACTTC. Translating it yields CASSQGGPKLAKNIQYF. The V and J genes are TRBV4-3 and TRBJ2-4; the D gene is possibly TRBD1 (5 bases). The CDR3 contains 17 residues. V was pared by 1 base and J by 0 bases, with 13 bases between. Germline CDR1 and CDR2: LGHNA and YSLEER.

The gene calls are TRBV10-3 and TRBJ2-7, with 9 nucleotides matching TRBD1. With 6 bases clipped from V and 3 bases from J, the junction kept 9 bases outside the gene matches. The CDR3 covers 15 residues. CDR1 is ENHRY, CDR2 SYGVKD, per germline. The CDR3 is CAIRRPGQGFYEQYF. The CDR3 nucleotides read TGTGCCATCAGAAGACCGGGACAGGGTTTCTACGAGCAGTACTTC.